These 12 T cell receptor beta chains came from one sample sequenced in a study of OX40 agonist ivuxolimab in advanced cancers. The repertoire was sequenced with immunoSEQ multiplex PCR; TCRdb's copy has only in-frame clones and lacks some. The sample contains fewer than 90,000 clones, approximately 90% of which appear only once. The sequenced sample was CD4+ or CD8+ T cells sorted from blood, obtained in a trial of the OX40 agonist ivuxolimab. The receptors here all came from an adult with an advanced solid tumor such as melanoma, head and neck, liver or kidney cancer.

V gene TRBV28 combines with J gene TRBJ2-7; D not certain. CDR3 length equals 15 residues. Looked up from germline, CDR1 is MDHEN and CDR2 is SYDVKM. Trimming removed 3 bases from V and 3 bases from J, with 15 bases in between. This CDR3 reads CASSFGWQADYEQYF. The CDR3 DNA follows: TGTGCCAGCAGTTTTGGATGGCAGGCCGACTACGAGCAGTACTTC. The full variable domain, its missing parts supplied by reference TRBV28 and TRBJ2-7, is DVKVTQSSRYLVKRTGEKVFLECVQDMDHENMFWYRQDPGLGLRLIYFSYDVKMKEKGDIPEGYSVSREKKERFSLILESASTNQTSMYLCASSFGWQADYEQYFGPGTRLTVT.

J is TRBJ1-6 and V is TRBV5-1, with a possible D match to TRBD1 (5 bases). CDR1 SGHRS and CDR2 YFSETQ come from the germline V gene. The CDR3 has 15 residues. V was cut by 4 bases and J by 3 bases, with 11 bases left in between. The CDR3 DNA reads TGCGCCAGCAGCCTGACAGTTAACTATAATTCACCCCTCCACTTT. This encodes CASSLTVNYNSPLHF.

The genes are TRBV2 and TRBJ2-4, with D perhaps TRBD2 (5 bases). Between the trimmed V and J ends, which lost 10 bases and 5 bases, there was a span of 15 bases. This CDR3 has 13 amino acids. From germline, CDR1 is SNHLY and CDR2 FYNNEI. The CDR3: CATQTSGQNIQYF. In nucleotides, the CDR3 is TGTGCCACCCAAACCAGCGGTCAAAACATTCAGTACTTC.

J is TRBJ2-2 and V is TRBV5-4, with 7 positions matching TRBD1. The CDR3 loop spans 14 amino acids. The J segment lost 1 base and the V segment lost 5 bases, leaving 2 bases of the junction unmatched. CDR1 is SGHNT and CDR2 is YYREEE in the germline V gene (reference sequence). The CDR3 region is CASRRTGNTGELFF. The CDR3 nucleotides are TGTGCCAGCAGACGGACAGGGAACACCGGGGAGCTGTTTTTT.

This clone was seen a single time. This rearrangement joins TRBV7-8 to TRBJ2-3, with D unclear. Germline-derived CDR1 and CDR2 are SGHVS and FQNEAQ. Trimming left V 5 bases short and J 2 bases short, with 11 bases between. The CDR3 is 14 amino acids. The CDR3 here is CASSKGPHTDTQYF. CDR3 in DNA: TGTGCCAGCAGCAAAGGGCCTCACACAGATACGCAGTATTTT.

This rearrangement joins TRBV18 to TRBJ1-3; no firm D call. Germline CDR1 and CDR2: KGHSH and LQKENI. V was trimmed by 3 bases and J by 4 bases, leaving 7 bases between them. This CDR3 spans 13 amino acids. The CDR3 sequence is CASSPLEGNTIYF. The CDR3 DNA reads TGTGCCAGCTCACCGCTCGAGGGAAACACCATATATTTT.

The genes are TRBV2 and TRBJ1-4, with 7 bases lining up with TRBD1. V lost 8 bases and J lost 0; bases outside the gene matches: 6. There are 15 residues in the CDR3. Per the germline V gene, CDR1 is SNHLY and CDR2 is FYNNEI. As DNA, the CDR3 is TGTGCCAGCCGGGACAGAACTGCAACTAATGAAAAACTGTTTTTT. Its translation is CASRDRTATNEKLFF.

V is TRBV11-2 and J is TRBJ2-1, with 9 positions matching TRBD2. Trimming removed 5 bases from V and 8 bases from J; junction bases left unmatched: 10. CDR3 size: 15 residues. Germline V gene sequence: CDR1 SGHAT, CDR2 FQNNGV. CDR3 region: CASSRIAGERHEQFF. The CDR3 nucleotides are TGTGCCAGCAGCCGAATAGCGGGAGAGCGCCATGAGCAGTTCTTC.

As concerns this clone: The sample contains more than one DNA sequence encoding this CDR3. The CDR3: CATSRDFSGGAHNEQFF. CDR3 in DNA: TGTGCCACCAGCAGAGACTTTAGCGGGGGGGCCCATAATGAGCAGTTCTTC. The gene calls are TRBV15 and TRBJ2-1, with TRBD2 identical over 11 bases. CDR3 size: 17 residues. CDR1 and CDR2 from the germline V gene are LNHNV and YYDKDF (reference sequence). Unmatched junction bases numbered 8, after V lost 0 bases and J lost 7 bases.

CDR3 bases: TGTGCCAGCAGCTCACCGGGACAGGGGATGGAGGGCTACACCTTC. Amino acids: CASSSPGQGMEGYTF. The chain has TRBV4-2 and TRBJ1-2; 10 bases fit TRBD1. CDR1 is LGHNA, CDR2 YNFKEQ, per germline. The CDR3 extends over 15 amino acids. Losses at the gene ends were 5 bases for V and 8 bases for J; bases not matched to a gene: 11.

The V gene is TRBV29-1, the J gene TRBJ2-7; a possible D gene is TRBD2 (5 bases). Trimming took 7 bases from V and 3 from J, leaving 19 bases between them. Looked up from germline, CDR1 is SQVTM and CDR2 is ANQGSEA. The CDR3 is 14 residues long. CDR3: CSAGVFAARYEQYF. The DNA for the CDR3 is TGCAGCGCCGGGGTATTTGCAGCACGCTACGAGCAGTACTTC.

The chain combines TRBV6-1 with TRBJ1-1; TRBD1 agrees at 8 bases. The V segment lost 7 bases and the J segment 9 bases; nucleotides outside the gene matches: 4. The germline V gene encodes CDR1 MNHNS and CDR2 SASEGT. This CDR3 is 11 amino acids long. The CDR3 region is CASTRDRKAFF. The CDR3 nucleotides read TGTGCCAGCACCCGGGACAGGAAAGCTTTCTTT.